The 4 T cell receptor beta chains below were found in one sample sequenced in a study of T cells in Graves' hyperthyroidism and ophthalmopathy. Amplified regions were TCR beta CDR3 sequences from RNA transcripts. The study used the HTBI primer set for a first-round RT-PCR of the TCR CDR3. From the multiplex PCR reads, TCRdb called clonotypes with MiXCR, one entry per CDR3 protein. This sample yields hundreds of thousands of distinct CDR3 sequences, of which over 15% are seen a single time; under 20% belongs to the top ten. Sequencing was performed on blood. Every receptor here comes from a woman under 30 with Graves' hyperthyroidism.

This clonotype was detected ten times or more. The chain is built from TRBV30 and TRBJ2-1, with D perhaps matching TRBD2 (6 bases). Looked up from germline, CDR1 is GTSNPN and CDR2 is SVGIG (reference sequence). This CDR3 has 13 residues. V gave up 3 bases and J gave up 5 bases, with 11 bases separating them. The CDR3 is CAWSGGPNNEQFF. The CDR3, as DNA: TGTGCCTGGAGCGGAGGGCCCAACAATGAGCAGTTCTTC.

This clonotype has ten or more counts. The DNA for the CDR3 is TGCAGCGTTGAAATCCAGCGCTATGGCTACACCTTC. Translating gives CSVEIQRYGYTF. The chain couples TRBV29-1 to TRBJ1-2; D is unclear. Trimming took off 2 bases at V and 4 bases at J, with 8 bases between the two ends. The CDR3 sequence is 12 residues long. Germline V gives CDR1 SQVTM, CDR2 ANQGSEA.

This clonotype has only a few counts. This rearrangement joins TRBV7-9 to TRBJ1-1; D uncertain. The V end was cut by 1 base, the J end by 1 base, with 10 bases between. Germline CDR1 is SEHNR and CDR2 is FQNEAQ (reference sequence). The CDR3 spans 15 residues. The DNA of the CDR3 is TGTGCCAGCAGCTTAGGGTGGGGTCCGAACACTGAAGCTTTCTTT. This gives the protein CASSLGWGPNTEAFF. Filled out from reference TRBV7-9 and TRBJ1-1, the complete variable domain reads DTGVSQNPRHKITKRGQNVTFRCDPISEHNRLYWYRQTLGQGPEFLTYFQNEAQLEKSRLLSDRFSAERPKGSFSTLEIQRTEQGDSAMYLCASSLGWGPNTEAFFGQGTRLTVV.

In this sample, this clonotype turned up a few times. This chain uses TRBV6-2 or TRBV6-3 with TRBJ1-1, with 9 bases identical to TRBD1. Trimming cost V 0 bases and J 6 bases; bases outside gene matches: 2. The V gene's germline CDR1 is MNHEY and CDR2 SVGEGT. This CDR3 has 14 amino acids. CDR3 coding DNA: TGTGCCAGCAGTTACTCGACAGGGGGGGCTGAAGCTTTCTTT. It encodes CASSYSTGGAEAFF.